The source of this T cell receptor beta chain is a study of Ad26.COV2.S vaccination and SARS-CoV-2 variants. Study outcomes and limitations: Compared with placebo recipients, vaccine recipients had higher spike-specific TCR breadth. Measurements of TCR breadth and depth may have given underestimates of the total T cell responses. Breadth measured for non-spike TCRs was similar across vaccine and placebo recipients.

V was trimmed by 3 bases and J by 0 bases, leaving 9 bases between them. In germline, CDR1 is DFQATT, CDR2 SNEGSKA (reference sequence). The CDR3 extends over 14 amino acids. With regard to this clone: Its specificity is not known.

Method: immunoSEQ multiplex PCR; TCRdb's copy keeps in-frame clones and lacks some. This sample has roughly 380,000 clones; just over 90% occur once, and the top ten carry 3.9%. The sequenced sample was peripheral blood, obtained after recovery from COVID-19. The gene calls are TRBV20-1 and TRBJ1-3; maybe TRBD1 (5 bases). This receptor was identified in a human donor who had recovered from COVID-19. CDR3 region: CSASEGSSGNTIYF. The CDR3 region has the DNA TGCAGTGCTAGTGAGGGGAGCTCTGGAAACACCATATATTTT.